What follows are 2 T cell receptor beta chains derived from one specimen sequenced in a study of radiation and T cells in renal cell carcinoma. The time point was: blood 2 weeks post-SBRT. Documented treatment: 15 Gy SBRT to primary tumor, nephrectomy 4 weeks later. Profiled with immunoSEQ multiplex PCR; TCRdb holds only in-frame clones, not every one. The sample includes about 120,000 clones, around 82% of them seen just once. The sequences come from blood, collected from a patient whose treatment included radiotherapy and nephrectomy. Every receptor here comes from a man aged 50 or older with renal cell carcinoma.

This clone appeared once. V gene TRBV19 combines with J gene TRBJ1-1; D is perhaps TRBD1 (6 bases). Germline CDR1 reads LNHDA; CDR2 reads SQIVND (reference sequence). V was cut by 3 bases and J by 1 base, with 9 bases left in between. The CDR3 spans 14 residues. The CDR3 sequence: CASSIRTENTEAFF. CDR3 in DNA: TGTGCCAGTAGTATTAGGACAGAGAACACTGAAGCTTTCTTT.

This chain joins TRBV10-3 and TRBJ1-4; D gene uncertain. The CDR3 sequence is 15 residues long. Trimming removed 0 bases from V and 7 bases from J, with 12 bases in between. Germline V gene sequence: CDR1 ENHRY, CDR2 SYGVKD. As DNA, the CDR3 is TGTGCCATCAGTGAGTCTCAGATGATAACTGAAAAACTGTTTTTT. Translation: CAISESQMITEKLFF.